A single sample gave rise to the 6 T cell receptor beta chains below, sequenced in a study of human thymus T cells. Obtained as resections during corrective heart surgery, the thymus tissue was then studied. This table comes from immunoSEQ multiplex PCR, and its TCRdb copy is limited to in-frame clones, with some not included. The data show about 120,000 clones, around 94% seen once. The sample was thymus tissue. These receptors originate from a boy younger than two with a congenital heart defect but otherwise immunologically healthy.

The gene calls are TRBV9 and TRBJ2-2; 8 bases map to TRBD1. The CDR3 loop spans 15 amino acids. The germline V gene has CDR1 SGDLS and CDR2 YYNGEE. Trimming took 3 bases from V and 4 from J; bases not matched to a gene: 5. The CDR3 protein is CASSAGGTGTGELFF. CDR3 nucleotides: TGTGCCAGCAGCGCAGGGGGCACGGGCACCGGGGAGCTGTTTTTT.

The CDR3 loop is CAISVNGTGCEQFF. CDR3 DNA sequence: TGTGCCATCAGTGTCAACGGGACAGGGTGTGAGCAGTTCTTC. The rearrangement uses TRBV10-3 and TRBJ2-1; 9 bases match TRBD1. This CDR3 is 14 amino acids long. V dropped 4 bases and J dropped 9; count of bases not matched to a gene: 7. CDR1 is ENHRY and CDR2 is SYGVKD in the germline V gene.

The CDR3 bases are TGTGCCTGGAGTGTACTGCCTGCTAACTATGGCTACACCTTC. Its protein is CAWSVLPANYGYTF. This rearrangement joins TRBV30 to TRBJ1-2; no reliable D call. The CDR3 length is 14 residues. Per germline, CDR1 GTSNPN and CDR2 SVGIG (reference sequence). The V and J ends lost 0 bases and 0 bases respectively, with 8 bases between them.

The CDR3 region is CASSLPRTLTNYGYTF. The CDR3 DNA follows: TGTGCCAGCAGCCTCCCCCGGACACTTACCAACTATGGCTACACCTTC. The rearrangement links TRBV2 to TRBJ1-2, with D tentatively TRBD1 (5 bases). This CDR3 is built from 16 residues. Trimming took off 6 bases at V and 2 bases at J, with 19 bases between the two ends. CDR1 and CDR2 from the germline V gene are SNHLY and FYNNEI.

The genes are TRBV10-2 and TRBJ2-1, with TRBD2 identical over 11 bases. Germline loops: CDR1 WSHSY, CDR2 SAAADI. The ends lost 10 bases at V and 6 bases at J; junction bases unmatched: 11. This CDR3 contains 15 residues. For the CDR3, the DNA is TGCGCCACTACATTAGCGGGGGGGCCATTCAATGAGCAGTTCTTC. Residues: CATTLAGGPFNEQFF.

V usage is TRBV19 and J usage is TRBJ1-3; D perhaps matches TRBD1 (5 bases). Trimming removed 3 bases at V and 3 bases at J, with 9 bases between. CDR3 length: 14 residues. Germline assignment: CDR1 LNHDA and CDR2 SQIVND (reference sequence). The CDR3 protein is CASSIDSFGNTIYF. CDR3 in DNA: TGTGCCAGTAGTATTGACAGTTTTGGAAACACCATATATTTT. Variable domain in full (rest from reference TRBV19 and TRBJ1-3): DGGITQSPKYLFRKEGQNVTLSCEQNLNHDAMYWYRQDPGQGLRLIYYSQIVNDFQKGDIAEGYSVSREKKESFPLTVTSAQKNPTAFYLCASSIDSFGNTIYFGEGSWLTVV.